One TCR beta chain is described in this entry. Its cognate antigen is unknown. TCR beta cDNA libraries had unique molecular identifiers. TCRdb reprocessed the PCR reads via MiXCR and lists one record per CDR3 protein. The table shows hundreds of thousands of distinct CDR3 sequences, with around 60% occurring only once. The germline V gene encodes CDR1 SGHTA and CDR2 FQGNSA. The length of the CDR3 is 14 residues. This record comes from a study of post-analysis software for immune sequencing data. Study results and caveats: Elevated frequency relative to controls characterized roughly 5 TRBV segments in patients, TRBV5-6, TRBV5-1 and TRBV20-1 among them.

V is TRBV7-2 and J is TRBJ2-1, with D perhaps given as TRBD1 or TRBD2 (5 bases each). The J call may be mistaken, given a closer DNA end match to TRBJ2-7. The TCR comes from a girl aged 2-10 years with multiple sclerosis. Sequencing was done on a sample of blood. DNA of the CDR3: TGTGCCAGCAGCTTAGCGGTTTATGGGGGAGAGCAGTACTTC. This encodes CASSLAVYGGEQYF.